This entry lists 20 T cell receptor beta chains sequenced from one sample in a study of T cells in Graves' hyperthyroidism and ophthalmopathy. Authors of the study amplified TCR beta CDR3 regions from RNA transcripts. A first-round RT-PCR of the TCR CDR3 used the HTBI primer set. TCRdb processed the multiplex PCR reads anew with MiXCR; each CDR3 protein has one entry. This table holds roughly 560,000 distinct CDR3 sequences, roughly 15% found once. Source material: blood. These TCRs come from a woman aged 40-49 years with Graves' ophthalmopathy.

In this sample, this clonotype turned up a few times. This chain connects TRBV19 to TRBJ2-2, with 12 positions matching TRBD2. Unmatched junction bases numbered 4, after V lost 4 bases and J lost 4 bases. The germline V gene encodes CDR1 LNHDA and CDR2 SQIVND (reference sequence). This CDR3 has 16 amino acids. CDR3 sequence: CASSRGLAGSTGELFF. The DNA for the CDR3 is TGTGCCAGTAGTAGAGGACTAGCGGGGAGCACCGGGGAGCTGTTTTTT.

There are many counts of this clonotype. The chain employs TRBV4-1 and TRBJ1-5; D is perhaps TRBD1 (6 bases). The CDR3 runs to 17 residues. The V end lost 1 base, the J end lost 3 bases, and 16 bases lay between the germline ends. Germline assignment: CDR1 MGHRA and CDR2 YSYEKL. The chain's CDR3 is CASSQGGWGLHNQPQHF. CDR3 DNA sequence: TGCGCCAGCAGCCAAGGGGGTTGGGGGCTTCACAATCAGCCCCAGCATTTT.

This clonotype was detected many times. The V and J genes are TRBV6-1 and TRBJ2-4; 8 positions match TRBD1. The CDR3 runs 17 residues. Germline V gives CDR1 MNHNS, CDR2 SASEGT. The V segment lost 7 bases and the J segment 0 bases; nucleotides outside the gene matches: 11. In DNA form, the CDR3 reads TGTGCCAGCACCCTACGACAGGGGACCCTAGCCAAAAACATTCAGTACTTC. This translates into CASTLRQGTLAKNIQYF.

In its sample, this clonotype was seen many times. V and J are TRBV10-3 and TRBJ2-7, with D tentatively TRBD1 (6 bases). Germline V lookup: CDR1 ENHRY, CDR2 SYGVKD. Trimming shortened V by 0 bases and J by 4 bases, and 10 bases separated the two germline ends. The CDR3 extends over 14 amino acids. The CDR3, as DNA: TGTGCCATCAGTGAGTCAGGGACACATTACGAGCAGTACTTC. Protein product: CAISESGTHYEQYF.

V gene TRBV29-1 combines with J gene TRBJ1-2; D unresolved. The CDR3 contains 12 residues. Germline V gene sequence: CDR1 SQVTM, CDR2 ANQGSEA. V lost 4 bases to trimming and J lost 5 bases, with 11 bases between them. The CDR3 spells CSVAVERYGYTF. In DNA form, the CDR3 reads TGCAGCGTTGCAGTCGAGAGATATGGCTACACCTTC.

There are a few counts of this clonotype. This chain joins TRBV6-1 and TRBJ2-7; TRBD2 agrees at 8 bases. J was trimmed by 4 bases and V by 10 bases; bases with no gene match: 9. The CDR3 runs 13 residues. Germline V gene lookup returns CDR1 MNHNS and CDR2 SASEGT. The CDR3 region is CATWTSSLYEQYF. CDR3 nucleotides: TGTGCCACCTGGACTAGCAGCCTTTACGAGCAGTACTTC.

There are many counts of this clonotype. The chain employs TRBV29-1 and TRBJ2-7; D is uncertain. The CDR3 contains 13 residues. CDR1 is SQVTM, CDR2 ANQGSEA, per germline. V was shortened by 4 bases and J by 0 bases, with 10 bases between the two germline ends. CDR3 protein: CSVGGSLSYEQYF. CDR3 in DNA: TGCAGCGTTGGCGGCAGCCTCTCCTACGAGCAGTACTTC.

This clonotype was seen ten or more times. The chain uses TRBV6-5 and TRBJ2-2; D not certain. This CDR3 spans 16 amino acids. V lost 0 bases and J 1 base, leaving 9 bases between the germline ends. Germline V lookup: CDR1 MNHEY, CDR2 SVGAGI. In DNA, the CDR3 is TGTGCCAGCAGTTACTCGGCCAGATTGAACACCGGGGAGCTGTTTTTT. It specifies CASSYSARLNTGELFF.

The CDR3 DNA is TGTGCCAGCAGCTTAGTGGCTAGCGGGAGCCCACTAGGGTACTACGAGCAGTACTTC. Encoded protein: CASSLVASGSPLGYYEQYF. The rearrangement uses TRBV11-2 and TRBJ2-7, with 10 bases fitting TRBD2. The CDR3 is 19 amino acids. CDR1 and CDR2 (germline): SGHAT, FQNNGV. V shed 1 base and J 3 bases; nucleotides not matched to a gene: 15. Using reference TRBV11-2 and TRBJ2-7 for the parts outside the CDR3, the full variable domain is EAGVAQSPRYKIIEKRQSVAFWCNPISGHATLYWYQQILGQGPKLLIQFQNNGVVDDSQLPKDRFSAERLKGVDSTLKIQPAKLEDSAVYLCASSLVASGSPLGYYEQYFGPGTRLTVT.

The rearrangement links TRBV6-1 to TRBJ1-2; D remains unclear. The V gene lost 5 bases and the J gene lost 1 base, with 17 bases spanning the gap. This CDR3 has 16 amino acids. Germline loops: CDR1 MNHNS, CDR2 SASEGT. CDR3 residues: CASSPSRAYRNYGYTF. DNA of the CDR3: TGTGCCAGCAGTCCCTCCCGGGCCTACCGTAACTATGGCTACACCTTC.

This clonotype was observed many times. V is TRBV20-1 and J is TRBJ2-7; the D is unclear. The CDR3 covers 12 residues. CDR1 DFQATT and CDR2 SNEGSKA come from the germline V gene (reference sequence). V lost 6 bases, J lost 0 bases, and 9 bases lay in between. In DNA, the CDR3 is TGCAGTGCCAACCCCACCTCCTACGAGCAGTACTTC. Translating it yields CSANPTSYEQYF.

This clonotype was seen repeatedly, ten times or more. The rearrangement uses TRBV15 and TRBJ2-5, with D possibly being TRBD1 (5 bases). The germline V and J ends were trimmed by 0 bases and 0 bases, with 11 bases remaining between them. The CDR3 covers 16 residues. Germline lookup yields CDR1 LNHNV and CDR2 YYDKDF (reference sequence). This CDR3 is CATSRDFIGDQETQYF. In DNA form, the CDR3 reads TGTGCCACCAGCAGAGATTTTATAGGGGACCAAGAGACCCAGTACTTC. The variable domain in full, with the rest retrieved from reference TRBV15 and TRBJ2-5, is DAMVIQNPRYQVTQFGKPVTLSCSQTLNHNVMYWYQQKSSQAPKLLFHYYDKDFNNEADTPDNFQSRRPNTSFCFLDIRSPGLGDTAMYLCATSRDFIGDQETQYFGPGTRLLVL.

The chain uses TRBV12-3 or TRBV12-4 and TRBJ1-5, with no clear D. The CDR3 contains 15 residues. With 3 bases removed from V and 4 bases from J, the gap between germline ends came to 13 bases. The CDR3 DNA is TGTGCCAGCAGTTTTCTAGGGATTCAGAATCAGCCCCAGCATTTT. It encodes CASSFLGIQNQPQHF.

The CDR3 sequence: CASSSRLAGDWETQYF. Here the CDR3 DNA reads TGTGCCAGCAGTTCTCGACTAGCGGGAGATTGGGAGACCCAGTACTTC. This chain uses TRBV28 with TRBJ2-5; 12 nucleotides match TRBD2. The CDR3 consists of 16 residues. CDR1 and CDR2 from the germline V gene are MDHEN and SYDVKM. J was trimmed by 5 bases and V by 4 bases; bases with no gene match: 8.

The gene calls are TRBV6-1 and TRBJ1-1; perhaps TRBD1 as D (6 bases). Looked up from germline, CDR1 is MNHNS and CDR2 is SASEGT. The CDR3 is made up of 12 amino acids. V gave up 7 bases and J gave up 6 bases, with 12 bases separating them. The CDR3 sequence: CASTQGPSEAFF. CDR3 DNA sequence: TGTGCCAGCACACAGGGTCCCTCTGAAGCTTTCTTT.

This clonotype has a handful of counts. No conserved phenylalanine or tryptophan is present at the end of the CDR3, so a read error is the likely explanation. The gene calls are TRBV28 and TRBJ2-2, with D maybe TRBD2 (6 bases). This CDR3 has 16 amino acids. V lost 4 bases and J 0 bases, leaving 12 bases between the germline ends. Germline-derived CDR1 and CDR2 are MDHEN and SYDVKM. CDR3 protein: CASSSGGTPNTGELFL. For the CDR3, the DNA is TGTGCCAGCAGTTCAGGTGGGACTCCGAACACCGGGGAGCTGTTTCTT.

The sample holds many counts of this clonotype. CDR3 bases: TGCAGCGTTGAAGATCCCACGACGGGACAGGGTTACACTGAAGCTTTCTTT. Translation gives CSVEDPTTGQGYTEAFF. This chain links TRBV29-1 with TRBJ1-1; 9 nucleotides match TRBD1. The V segment lost 0 bases and the J segment 3 bases; nucleotides outside the gene matches: 11. This CDR3 contains 17 residues. Germline V lookup: CDR1 SQVTM, CDR2 ANQGSEA.

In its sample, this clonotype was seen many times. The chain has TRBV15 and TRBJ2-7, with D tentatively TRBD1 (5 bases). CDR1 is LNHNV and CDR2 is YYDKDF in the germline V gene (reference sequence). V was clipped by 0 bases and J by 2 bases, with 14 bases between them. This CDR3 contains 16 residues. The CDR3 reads CATSRDFPLGPYEQYF. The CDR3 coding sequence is TGTGCCACCAGCAGAGACTTCCCGCTGGGGCCCTACGAGCAGTACTTC.

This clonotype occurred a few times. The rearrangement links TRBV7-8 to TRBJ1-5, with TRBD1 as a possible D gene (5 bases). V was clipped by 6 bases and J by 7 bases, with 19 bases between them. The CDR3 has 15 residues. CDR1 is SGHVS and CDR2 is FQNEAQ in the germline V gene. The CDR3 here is CASSPGGRVGQPQHF. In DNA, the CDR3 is TGTGCCAGCAGTCCAGGAGGCAGGGTAGGCCAGCCCCAGCATTTT.

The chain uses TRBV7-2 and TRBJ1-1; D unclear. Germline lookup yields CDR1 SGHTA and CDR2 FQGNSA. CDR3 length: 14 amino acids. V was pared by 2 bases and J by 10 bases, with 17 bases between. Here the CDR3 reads CASSLNRVVPPAFF. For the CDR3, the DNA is TGTGCCAGCAGCTTAAACCGCGTGGTCCCCCCAGCTTTCTTT.